This T cell receptor (beta chain) emerged from a study of blood T cell repertoires in COVID-19. Sequencing was performed with immunoSEQ multiplex PCR; in TCRdb, only in-frame clones are kept and a portion is missing. The table has about 62,000 clones, approximately 86% seen once; the top ten hold roughly 1%. V was shortened by 5 bases and J by 6 bases, with 23 bases between the two germline ends. Germline CDR1 MNHNY, CDR2 SVGAGI (reference sequence). This CDR3 has 17 amino acids. The sequenced sample consisted of peripheral blood. This clonotype was sampled from a man aged 65 to 85 with acute or convalescent COVID-19. The V gene is TRBV6-6, the J gene TRBJ1-5; D is possibly TRBD1 (6 bases). The CDR3 sequence is CASSRGGAGVSPQPQHF. The CDR3 nucleotides are TGTGCCAGCAGTCGGGGGGGGGCAGGGGTAAGTCCTCAGCCCCAGCATTTT.